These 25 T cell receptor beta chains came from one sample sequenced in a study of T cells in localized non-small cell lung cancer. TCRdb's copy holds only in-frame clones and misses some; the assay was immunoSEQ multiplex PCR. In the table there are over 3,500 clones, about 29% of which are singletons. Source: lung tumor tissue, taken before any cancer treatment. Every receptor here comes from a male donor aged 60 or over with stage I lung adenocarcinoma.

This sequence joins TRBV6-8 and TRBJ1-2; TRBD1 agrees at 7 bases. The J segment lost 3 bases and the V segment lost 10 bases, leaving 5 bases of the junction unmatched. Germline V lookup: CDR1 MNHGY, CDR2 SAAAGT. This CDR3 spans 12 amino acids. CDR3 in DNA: TGTGCCACCCGACAGGGAGACTATGGCTACACCTTC. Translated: CATRQGDYGYTF.

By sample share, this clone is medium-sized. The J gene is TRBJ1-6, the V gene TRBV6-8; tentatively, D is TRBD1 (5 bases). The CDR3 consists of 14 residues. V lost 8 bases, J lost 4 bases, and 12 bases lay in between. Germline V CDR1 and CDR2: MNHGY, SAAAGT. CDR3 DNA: TGTGCCAGCGGAGCAGGGCAATATAATTCACCCCTCCACTTT. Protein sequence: CASGAGQYNSPLHF.

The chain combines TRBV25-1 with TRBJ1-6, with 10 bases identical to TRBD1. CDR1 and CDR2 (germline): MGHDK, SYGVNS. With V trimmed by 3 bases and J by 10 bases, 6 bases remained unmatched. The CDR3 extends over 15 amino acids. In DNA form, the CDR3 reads TGTGCCAGCAGTGATGGGACAGGGGTTCGATCACCCCTCCACTTT. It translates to CASSDGTGVRSPLHF.

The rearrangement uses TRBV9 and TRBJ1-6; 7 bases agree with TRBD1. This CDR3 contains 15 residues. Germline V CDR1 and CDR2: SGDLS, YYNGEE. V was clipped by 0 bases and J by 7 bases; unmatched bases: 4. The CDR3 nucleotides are TGTGCCAGCAGCGTAGGGGGGACAGAGAATTCACCCCTCCACTTT. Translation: CASSVGGTENSPLHF.

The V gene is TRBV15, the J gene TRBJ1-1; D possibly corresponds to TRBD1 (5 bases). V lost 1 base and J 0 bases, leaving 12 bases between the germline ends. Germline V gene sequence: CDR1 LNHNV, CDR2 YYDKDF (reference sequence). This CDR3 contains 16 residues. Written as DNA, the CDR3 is TGTGCCACCAGCAGAGGGGACGGGGACTTGAACACTGAAGCTTTCTTT. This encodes CATSRGDGDLNTEAFF.

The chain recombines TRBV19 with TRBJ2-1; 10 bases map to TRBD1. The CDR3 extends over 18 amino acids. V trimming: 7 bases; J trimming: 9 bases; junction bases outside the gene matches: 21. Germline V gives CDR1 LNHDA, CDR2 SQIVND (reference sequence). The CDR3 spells CASTPPYGPGQGSGEQFF. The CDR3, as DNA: TGTGCCAGTACCCCACCTTACGGGCCGGGACAGGGGTCAGGTGAGCAGTTCTTC. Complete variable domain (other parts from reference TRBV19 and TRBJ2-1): DGGITQSPKYLFRKEGQNVTLSCEQNLNHDAMYWYRQDPGQGLRLIYYSQIVNDFQKGDIAEGYSVSREKKESFPLTVTSAQKNPTAFYLCASTPPYGPGQGSGEQFFGPGTRLTVL.

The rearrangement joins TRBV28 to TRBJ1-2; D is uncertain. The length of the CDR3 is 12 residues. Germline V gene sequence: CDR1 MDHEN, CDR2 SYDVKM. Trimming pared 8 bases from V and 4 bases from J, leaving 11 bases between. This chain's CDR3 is CASSARFYGYTF. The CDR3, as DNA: TGTGCCAGCTCCGCCCGATTCTATGGCTACACCTTC.

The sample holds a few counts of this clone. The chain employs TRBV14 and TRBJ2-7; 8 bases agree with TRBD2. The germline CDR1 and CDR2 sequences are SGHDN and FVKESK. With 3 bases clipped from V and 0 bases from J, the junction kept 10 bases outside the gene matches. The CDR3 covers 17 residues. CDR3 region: CASSQGGGLAGSYEQYF. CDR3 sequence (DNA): TGTGCCAGCAGCCAGGGTGGCGGTCTAGCGGGCTCCTACGAGCAGTACTTC.

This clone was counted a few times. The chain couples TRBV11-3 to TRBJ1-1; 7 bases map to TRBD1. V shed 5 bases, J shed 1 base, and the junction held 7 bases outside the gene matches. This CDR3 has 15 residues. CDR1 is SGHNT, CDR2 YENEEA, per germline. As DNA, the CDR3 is TGTGCCAGCAGCGCGGGAGGGACAGAGAACACTGAAGCTTTCTTT. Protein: CASSAGGTENTEAFF.

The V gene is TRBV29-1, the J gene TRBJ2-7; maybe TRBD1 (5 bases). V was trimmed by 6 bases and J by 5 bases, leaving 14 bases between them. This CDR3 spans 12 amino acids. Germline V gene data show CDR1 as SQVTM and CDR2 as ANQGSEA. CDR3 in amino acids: CSVRRQTDEQYF. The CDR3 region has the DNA TGCAGCGTAAGAAGACAGACTGACGAGCAGTACTTC.

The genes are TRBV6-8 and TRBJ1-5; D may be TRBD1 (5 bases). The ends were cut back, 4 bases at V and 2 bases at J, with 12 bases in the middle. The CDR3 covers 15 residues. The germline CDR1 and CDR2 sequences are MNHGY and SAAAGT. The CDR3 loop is CASSSDSKGNQPQHF. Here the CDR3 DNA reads TGTGCCAGCAGTTCCGACAGTAAAGGCAATCAGCCCCAGCATTTT.

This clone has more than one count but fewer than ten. CDR3 amino acids: CASRGRTAGTEAFF. The CDR3 DNA sequence: TGTGCCAGTAGGGGAAGGACGGCGGGGACTGAAGCTTTCTTT. V is TRBV19 and J is TRBJ1-1, with D unresolved. Germline values: CDR1 LNHDA, CDR2 SQIVND (reference sequence). V lost 6 bases and J lost 5, with 16 bases in between. The CDR3 sequence is 14 residues long.

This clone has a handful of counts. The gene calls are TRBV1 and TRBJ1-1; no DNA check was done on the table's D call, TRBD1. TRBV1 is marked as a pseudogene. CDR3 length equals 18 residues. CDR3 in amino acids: CASSRGQGISRVNTEAFF. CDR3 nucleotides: TGCGCCAGCAGCCGGGGACAGGGAATAAGTCGGGTGAACACTGAAGCTTTCTTT.

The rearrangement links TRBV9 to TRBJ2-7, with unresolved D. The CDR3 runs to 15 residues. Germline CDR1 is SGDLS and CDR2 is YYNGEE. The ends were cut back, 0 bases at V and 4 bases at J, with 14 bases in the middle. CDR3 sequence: CASSVDHSSFYEQYF. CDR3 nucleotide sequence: TGTGCCAGCAGCGTAGATCACTCGAGCTTTTACGAGCAGTACTTC. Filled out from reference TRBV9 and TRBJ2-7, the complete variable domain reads DSGVTQTPKHLITATGQRVTLRCSPRSGDLSVYWYQQSLDQGLQFLIQYYNGEERAKGNILERFSAQQFPDLHSELNLSSLELGDSALYFCASSVDHSSFYEQYFGPGTRLTVT.

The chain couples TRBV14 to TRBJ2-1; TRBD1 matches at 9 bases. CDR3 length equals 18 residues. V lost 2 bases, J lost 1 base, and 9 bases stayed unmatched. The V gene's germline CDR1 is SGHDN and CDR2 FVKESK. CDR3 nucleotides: TGTGCCAGCAGCCAATTCACAGGGGGCCCCGGATCCTACAATGAGCAGTTCTTC. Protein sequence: CASSQFTGGPGSYNEQFF.

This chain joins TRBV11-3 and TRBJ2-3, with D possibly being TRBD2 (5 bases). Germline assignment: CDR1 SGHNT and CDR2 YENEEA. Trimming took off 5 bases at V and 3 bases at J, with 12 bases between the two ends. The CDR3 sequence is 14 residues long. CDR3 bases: TGTGCCAGCAGCCCGGACTTCGGAACAGATACGCAGTATTTT. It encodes CASSPDFGTDTQYF.

The DNA for the CDR3 is TGCGCCAGCAGCCAAGATGTGAGGACGGGCTACACCTTC. Translating it yields CASSQDVRTGYTF. The chain joins TRBV4-1 to TRBJ1-2; D not certain. The CDR3 is 13 amino acids. The V gene's germline CDR1 is MGHRA and CDR2 YSYEKL. Trimming stripped 0 bases from V and 8 bases from J, with 10 bases between.

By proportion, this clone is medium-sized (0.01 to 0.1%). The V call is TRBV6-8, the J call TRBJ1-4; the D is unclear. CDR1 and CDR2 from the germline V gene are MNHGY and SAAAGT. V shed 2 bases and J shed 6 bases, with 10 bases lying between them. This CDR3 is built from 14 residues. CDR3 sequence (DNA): TGTGCCAGCAGTTACGACCTACTTGATGAAAAACTGTTTTTT. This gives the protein CASSYDLLDEKLFF.

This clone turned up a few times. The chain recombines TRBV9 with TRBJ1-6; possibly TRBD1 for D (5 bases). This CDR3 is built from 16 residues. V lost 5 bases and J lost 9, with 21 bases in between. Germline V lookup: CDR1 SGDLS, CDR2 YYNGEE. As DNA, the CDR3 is TGTGCCAGCAGTGATGGTCTTCGGGGCGCTGGTTCACCCCTCCACTTT. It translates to CASSDGLRGAGSPLHF.

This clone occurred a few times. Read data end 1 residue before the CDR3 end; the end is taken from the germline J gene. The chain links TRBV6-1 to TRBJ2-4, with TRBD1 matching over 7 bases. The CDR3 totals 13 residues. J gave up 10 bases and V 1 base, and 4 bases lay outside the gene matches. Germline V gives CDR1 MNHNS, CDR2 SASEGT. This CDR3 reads CASSEGGQRIQYF. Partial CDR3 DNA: TGTGCCAGCAGTGAAGGGGGACAGCGGATTCAGTAC.

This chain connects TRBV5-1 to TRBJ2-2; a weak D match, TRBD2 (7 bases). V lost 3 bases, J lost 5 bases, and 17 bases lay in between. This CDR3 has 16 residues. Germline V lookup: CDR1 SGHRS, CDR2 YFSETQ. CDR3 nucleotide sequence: TGCGCCAGCAGCTGGGGCGGGGGCCTGAGGACCGGGGAGCTGTTTTTT. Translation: CASSWGGGLRTGELFF.

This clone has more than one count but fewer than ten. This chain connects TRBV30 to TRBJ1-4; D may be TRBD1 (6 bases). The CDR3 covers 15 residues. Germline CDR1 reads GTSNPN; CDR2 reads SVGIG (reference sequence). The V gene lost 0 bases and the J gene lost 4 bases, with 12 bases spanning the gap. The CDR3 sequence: CAWSVGQRNNEKLFF. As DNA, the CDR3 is TGTGCCTGGAGTGTTGGACAGAGAAATAATGAAAAACTGTTTTTT.

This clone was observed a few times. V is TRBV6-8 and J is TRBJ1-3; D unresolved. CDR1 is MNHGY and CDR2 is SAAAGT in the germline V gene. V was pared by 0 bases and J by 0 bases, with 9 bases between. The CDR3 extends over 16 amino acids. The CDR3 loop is CASSYSRSSSGNTIYF. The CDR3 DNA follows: TGTGCCAGCAGTTACTCACGGTCAAGCTCTGGAAACACCATATATTTT.

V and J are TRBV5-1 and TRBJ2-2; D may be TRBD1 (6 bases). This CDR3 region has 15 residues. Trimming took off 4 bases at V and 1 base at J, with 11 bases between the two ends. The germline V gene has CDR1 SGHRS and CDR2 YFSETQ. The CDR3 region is CASSPGALNTGELFF. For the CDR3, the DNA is TGCGCCAGCAGCCCAGGGGCTCTGAACACCGGGGAGCTGTTTTTT.

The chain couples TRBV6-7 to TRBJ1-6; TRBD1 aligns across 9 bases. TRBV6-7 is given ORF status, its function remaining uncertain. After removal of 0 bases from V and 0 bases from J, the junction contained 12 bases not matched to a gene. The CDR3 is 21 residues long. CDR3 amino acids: CASSYSRRTGGVISYNSPLHF. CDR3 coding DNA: TGTGCCAGCAGTTACTCGAGACGAACAGGGGGCGTCATCTCCTATAATTCACCCCTCCACTTT.